These T cell receptor beta chains were read from a single sample in a study of cytomegalovirus exposure and HLA in healthy donors. Sequencing used immunoSEQ multiplex PCR; TCRdb keeps in-frame clones, though not all of them. The data show about 240,000 clones, roughly 86% seen once. Material: PBMCs. The receptors here all came from a woman under 40 in good health and CMV-seropositive. Each CDR3 is given with its conserved first and last residue. D genes are given only for firm matches. Clone size is given for some rows only: seen once, a few or many times, or a class if the clone is expanded.

D	J	length	V	size	DNA	CDR3
TRBD1	TRBJ2-7	15	TRBV5-5	.	TGTGCCAGCAGCTTTGGGACAGGGAGCTCCTACGAGCAGTACTTC	CASSFGTGSSYEQYF
.	TRBJ2-1	12	TRBV28	.	TGTGCCAGCACCGCGTCCTACAATGAGCAGTTCTTC	CASTASYNEQFF
.	TRBJ2-7	13	TRBV6-1	once	TGTGCCAGCAGTGAACTCACCCTATCCGAGCAGTACTTC	CASSELTLSEQYF
.	TRBJ2-7	13	TRBV7-3	.	TGTGCCAGCAGCTTATCAGGGATAGACGAGCAGTACTTC	CASSLSGIDEQYF
.	TRBJ2-5	13	TRBV29-1	.	TGCAGCGCGTGGCCCACCACCCAAGAGACCCAGTACTTC	CSAWPTTQETQYF
.	TRBJ1-4	16	TRBV18	.	TGTGCCAGCTCACAGAGCCAAGTGGCAACTAATGAAAAACTGTTTTTT	CASSQSQVATNEKLFF
.	TRBJ1-3	13	TRBV7-4	once	TGTGCCAGCAGCCCGTCGAGGAGCCACACCATATATTTT	CASSPSRSHTIYF
.	TRBJ2-7	16	TRBV9	many	TGTGCCAGCAGCGTAGGCTTGGGGGGTGCGCCCTACGAGCAGTACTTC	CASSVGLGGAPYEQYF
.	TRBJ1-4	14	TRBV28	.	TGTGCCAGCAGTTTACCCCCCAGGGATGAAAAACTGTTTTTT	CASSLPPRDEKLFF
TRBD2	TRBJ2-7	13	TRBV28	.	TGTGCCAGCACCCTTAGCGGGTCCTACGAGCAGTACTTC	CASTLSGSYEQYF
TRBD2	TRBJ2-1	15	TRBV29-1	.	TGCAGCGTTGAATCCGCACTAGCGGCCTACAATGAGCAGTTCTTC	CSVESALAAYNEQFF
TRBD2	TRBJ2-3	16	TRBV28	.	TGTGCCAGCAGTTTTGGGCTAGCGGGAGAAGGAGATACGCAGTATTTT	CASSFGLAGEGDTQYF
.	TRBJ2-2	15	TRBV6-7	.	TGTGCCAGCAGCTCGTCGGGAAAAAACACCGGGGAGCTGTTTTTT	CASSSSGKNTGELFF
.	TRBJ2-7	14	TRBV15	.	TGTGCCACCAGCAGTGGAGACAGTTCCTACGAGCAGTACTTC	CATSSGDSSYEQYF
.	TRBJ1-2	13	TRBV10-2	.	TGCGCCAGCAGTGAGTCGGGGCATAATGGCTACACCTTC	CASSESGHNGYTF
.	TRBJ2-1	16	TRBV4-2	.	TGTGCCAGCAGCCAAGACGGAGCGGTCTCCTACAATGAGCAGTTCTTC	CASSQDGAVSYNEQFF
.	TRBJ2-1	14	TRBV5-6	many	TGTGCCACAGCCCGGGGGGCCGCCTACAATGAGCAGTTCTTC	CATARGAAYNEQFF
.	TRBJ2-6	16	TRBV7-8	.	TGTGCCAGCAGCTTAGAAGCCAAATCTGGGGCCAACGTCCTGACTTTC	CASSLEAKSGANVLTF
TRBD2	TRBJ2-1	15	TRBV5-1	.	TGCGCCAGCAGCTTTTCGGGAGGGCGATCGAATGAGCAGTTCTTC	CASSFSGGRSNEQFF
TRBD2	TRBJ2-1	15	TRBV11-2	.	TGTGCCAGCAGCTTAGGTAGTAGCGGGAGGTTTGAGCAGTTCTTC	CASSLGSSGRFEQFF
TRBD2	TRBJ2-3	17	TRBV11-2	once	TGTGCCAGCAGCTTGATGGGACTAGCCCCACTTACAGATACGCAGTATTTT	CASSLMGLAPLTDTQYF
TRBD2	TRBJ2-1	19	TRBV4-2	.	TGTGCCAGCAGCCAAGTGGGACTAGCGGGCGGGCAGACGTACAATGAGCAGTTCTTC	CASSQVGLAGGQTYNEQFF
.	TRBJ1-1	15	TRBV19	.	TGTGCCAGTAGTATGTATGAGGGTTTGAACACTGAAGCTTTCTTT	CASSMYEGLNTEAFF
.	TRBJ1-3	13	TRBV28	.	TGTGCCAGCAGTTTCGAGGGTAGAAACACCATATATTTT	CASSFEGRNTIYF
TRBD1	TRBJ2-7	18	TRBV2	.	TGTGCCAGCATTTGGGAGGGACAGGGTATTGTGCCGGGCTACGAGCAGTACTTC	CASIWEGQGIVPGYEQYF
.	TRBJ2-7	10	TRBV20-1	.	TGCAGTGCTCGCGCAGGCGAGCAGTACTTC	CSARAGEQYF
TRBD1	TRBJ1-1	15	TRBV5-4	.	TGTGCCAGCAGCTCCTACAGGGGAATGAACACTGAAGCTTTCTTT	CASSSYRGMNTEAFF
TRBD2	TRBJ2-7	14	TRBV28	.	TGTGCCAGCAGGGGGACTAGCGGAACGTACGAGCAGTACTTC	CASRGTSGTYEQYF
TRBD1	TRBJ1-2	12	TRBV10-3	.	TGTGCCACATCCGGGACAGGGAATGGCTACACCTTC	CATSGTGNGYTF
TRBD1	TRBJ1-4	17	TRBV2	.	TGTGCCAGCAGTGAAGATGACAGGGTCGGGAGTAATGAAAAACTGTTTTTT	CASSEDDRVGSNEKLFF
TRBD1	TRBJ2-2	16	TRBV27	.	TGTGCCAGCAGGCGGACAGGGGGCACGGGGAACGGGGAGCTGTTTTTT	CASRRTGGTGNGELFF
.	TRBJ2-1	13	TRBV19	.	TGTGCCAGTAAGGAGCGGCCCTACGGGGAGCAGTTCTTC	CASKERPYGEQFF
.	TRBJ2-3	14	TRBV5-1	.	TGCGCCAGCAGCTTGCTGACAGGCACAGATACGCAGTATTTT	CASSLLTGTDTQYF
.	TRBJ2-4	20	TRBV6-1	.	TGTGCCAGCAGTGATCCTCCGACAGGAGCCCTACCCATAGCCAAAAACATTCAGTACTTC	CASSDPPTGALPIAKNIQYF
.	TRBJ1-2	14	TRBV5-6	.	TGTGCCAGCAGCTTGACAGGACAGCGATATGGCTACACCTTC	CASSLTGQRYGYTF
TRBD1	TRBJ1-2	15	TRBV19	.	TGTGCCAGTAGTCCAGAGGACAGGAAACACTATGGCTACACCTTC	CASSPEDRKHYGYTF
.	TRBJ2-2	12	TRBV2	few	TGTGCCAGCATGTCGGACACCGGGGAGCTGTTTTTT	CASMSDTGELFF
TRBD1	TRBJ2-3	15	TRBV19	once	TGTGCCAGTAGTCCCGCACAGGGGGCGGAAGATACGCAGTATTTT	CASSPAQGAEDTQYF
.	TRBJ2-7	13	TRBV4-2	.	TGTGCCAGCAGCCAAGCGGCCGGAGGCGAGCAGTACTTC	CASSQAAGGEQYF
TRBD1	TRBJ1-1	11	TRBV7-9	.	TGTGCCAGCAGCTTTCAGGGGGCAGCTTTCTTT	CASSFQGAAFF
.	TRBJ2-3	12	TRBV6-5	.	TGTGCCAGCAGCAGGGGAACAGATACGCAGTATTTT	CASSRGTDTQYF
.	TRBJ1-2	12	TRBV5-1	.	TGCGCCAGCAGCTTGGTGGGGAGCGGCTACACCTTC	CASSLVGSGYTF
TRBD2	TRBJ2-2	18	TRBV27	.	TGTGCCAGCAGTTTACAGGGACTAGCGGGAGGACTAACCGGGGAGCTGTTTTTT	CASSLQGLAGGLTGELFF
TRBD1	TRBJ1-4	12	TRBV6-5	.	TGTGCCAGCAGTATTACAGGGGGAAAACTGTTTTTT	CASSITGGKLFF
.	TRBJ2-7	15	TRBV7-8	.	TGTGCCAGCAGCTTTCGGGGTGCAAGCTCCTACGAGCAGTACTTC	CASSFRGASSYEQYF
TRBD1	TRBJ1-2	14	TRBV18	.	TGTGCCAGCACAAGCGGGGACAGGGTCTATGGCTACACCTTC	CASTSGDRVYGYTF
.	TRBJ1-3	13	TRBV27	.	TGTGCCAGCAGTGACAGACCCCGGGACACCATATATTTT	CASSDRPRDTIYF
.	TRBJ1-4	14	TRBV5-6	once	TGTGCCAGCAGCTTCGGTGCAACTAATGAAAAACTGTTTTTT	CASSFGATNEKLFF
.	TRBJ1-2	11	TRBV30	.	TGTGCCTGGACAGGGGATTATGGCTACACCTTC	CAWTGDYGYTF